Listed here are 18 T cell receptor beta chains from one sample, sequenced in a study of OX40 agonist ivuxolimab in advanced cancers. Using immunoSEQ multiplex PCR, the repertoire was profiled, and TCRdb retains in-frame clones only, with some absent. The table shows tens of thousands of clones, with more than 70% occurring only once. Sequences were derived from CD4+ or CD8+ T cells sorted from blood, sampled in a trial of the OX40 agonist ivuxolimab. These receptors originate from an adult with an advanced solid tumor such as melanoma, head and neck, liver or kidney cancer.

The gene calls are TRBV10-2 and TRBJ2-7; TRBD1 aligns across 9 bases. The CDR3 is 14 residues long. V gave up 6 bases and J gave up 6 bases; unmatched junction bases: 9. CDR1 and CDR2 from the germline V gene are WSHSY and SAAADI. The CDR3 sequence is CASRGTGWGIEQYF. In nucleotides, the CDR3 is TGCGCCAGCAGGGGGACAGGGTGGGGAATCGAGCAGTACTTC.

This clone was found a few times. The chain joins TRBV14 to TRBJ1-1; D is uncertain. The CDR3 has 15 residues. Germline CDR1 is SGHDN and CDR2 is FVKESK. Trimming cost V 5 bases and J 3 bases, with 16 bases left between them. The CDR3 loop is CASSDGMAVYTEAFF. CDR3 DNA sequence: TGTGCCAGCAGCGACGGGATGGCAGTCTACACTGAAGCTTTCTTT.

The chain recombines TRBV28 with TRBJ1-5; TRBD1 agrees at 7 bases. The ends lost 10 bases at V and 8 bases at J; junction bases unmatched: 11. Germline lookup yields CDR1 MDHEN and CDR2 SYDVKM. There are 13 residues in the CDR3. The CDR3 region has the DNA TGTGCCACCCTCAGGGGCAGGGGGAAGCCCCAGCATTTT. Its protein product is CATLRGRGKPQHF.

The chain employs TRBV7-2 and TRBJ2-2, with D perhaps matching TRBD1 (5 bases). CDR3 length: 13 residues. Trimming stripped 4 bases from V and 5 bases from J, with 8 bases between. Germline V gives CDR1 SGHTA, CDR2 FQGNSA. This chain's CDR3 is CASSSPGTGELFF. As DNA, the CDR3 is TGTGCCAGCAGCTCCCCAGGGACCGGGGAGCTGTTTTTT.

The chain joins TRBV20-1 to TRBJ2-7; D gene ambiguous. The germline gives CDR1 DFQATT, CDR2 SNEGSKA (reference sequence). V lost 5 bases and J lost 4, with 9 bases in between. The CDR3 consists of 11 residues. The CDR3 here is CSARVGYEQYV. CDR3 DNA: TGCAGTGCTCGGGTAGGGTACGAGCAGTACGTC.

This clone has only one observation. The chain employs TRBV5-4 and TRBJ1-1, with D tentatively TRBD1 (5 bases). Germline-derived CDR1 and CDR2 are SGHNT and YYREEE (reference sequence). The CDR3 is 12 residues long. Trimming left V 4 bases short and J 5 bases short, with 9 bases between. CDR3 in amino acids: CASSPRGTEAFF. In DNA, the CDR3 is TGTGCCAGCAGCCCTCGGGGGACTGAAGCTTTCTTT.

This clone is labeled large. The V call is TRBV9, the J call TRBJ1-1, with 11 bases fitting TRBD1. Germline CDR1 is SGDLS and CDR2 is YYNGEE. The CDR3 covers 14 residues. V trimming: 5 bases; J trimming: 5 bases; junction bases outside the gene matches: 5. CDR3 coding DNA: TGTGCCAGCAGACCGGGACAGGGGGAAACTGAAGCTTTCTTT. Its protein is CASRPGQGETEAFF.

The V gene is TRBV5-4, the J gene TRBJ1-2; 8 bases are shared with TRBD1. The CDR3 spans 15 residues. The J segment lost 3 bases and the V segment lost 1 base, leaving 5 bases of the junction unmatched. Germline V CDR1 and CDR2: SGHNT, YYREEE (reference sequence). The CDR3: CASSLRSGGYYGYTF. The DNA of the CDR3 is TGTGCCAGCAGCTTGAGGTCAGGGGGCTACTATGGCTACACCTTC. Together with reference TRBV5-4 and TRBJ1-2, the CDR3 gives the full variable domain: ETGVTQSPTHLIKTRGQQVTLRCSSQSGHNTVSWYQQALGQGPQFIFQYYREEENGRGNFPPRFSGLQFPNYSSELNVNALELDDSALYLCASSLRSGGYYGYTFGSGTRLTVV.

This clone appeared a single time. The chain uses TRBV7-2 and TRBJ2-7; D may match TRBD1 or TRBD2 (6 bases each). Germline loops: CDR1 SGHTA, CDR2 FQGNSA. The CDR3 extends over 14 amino acids. V gave up 1 base and J gave up 4 bases, with 11 bases separating them. The CDR3 spells CASSLGGGKYEQYF. Here the CDR3 DNA reads TGTGCCAGCAGCTTAGGAGGGGGGAAATACGAGCAGTACTTC.

CDR3 protein: CASRDRGGQAFF. The CDR3 region has the DNA TGTGCCAGCAGGGACCGGGGGGGACAAGCTTTCTTT. The V call is TRBV28, the J call TRBJ1-1; D is possibly TRBD1 (5 bases). The CDR3 is made up of 12 amino acids. Germline CDR1 is MDHEN and CDR2 is SYDVKM. Trimming shortened V by 6 bases and J by 9 bases, and 14 bases separated the two germline ends.

The chain uses TRBV5-6 and TRBJ1-5; a possible D gene is TRBD1 (5 bases). The CDR3 consists of 15 residues. From germline, CDR1 is SGHDT and CDR2 YYEEEE. V was trimmed by 0 bases and J by 4 bases, leaving 11 bases between them. The CDR3 region is CASSLAPDRNQPQHF. CDR3 nucleotide sequence: TGTGCCAGCAGCTTGGCCCCAGACAGAAATCAGCCCCAGCATTTT.

The rearrangement uses TRBV5-1 and TRBJ2-1; D remains ambiguous. CDR1 is SGHRS and CDR2 is YFSETQ in the germline V gene. This CDR3 spans 14 amino acids. Trimming took 1 base from V and 5 from J, leaving 10 bases between them. The CDR3 loop is CASSLFAVNNEQFF. CDR3 coding DNA: TGCGCCAGCAGCTTGTTCGCGGTCAACAATGAGCAGTTCTTC.

V is TRBV7-8 and J is TRBJ2-5, with TRBD2 as a possible D gene (5 bases). The germline gives CDR1 SGHVS, CDR2 FQNEAQ. Trimming removed 3 bases at V and 5 bases at J, with 7 bases between. The CDR3 has 12 amino acids. The CDR3 nucleotides read TGTGCCAGCAGCTTCGGGGTTGAGACCCAGTACTTC. It codes for CASSFGVETQYF.

The chain links TRBV10-3 to TRBJ2-3; 9 bases fit TRBD2. CDR3 length: 17 residues. Germline-derived CDR1 and CDR2 are ENHRY and SYGVKD. V dropped 0 bases and J dropped 0; count of bases not matched to a gene: 4. CDR3 DNA: TGTGCCATCAGTGAGTCCCCGCTAGCGGGGAGCACAGATACGCAGTATTTT. It is translated as CAISESPLAGSTDTQYF.

This sequence joins TRBV4-3 and TRBJ2-3, with D perhaps matching TRBD1 or TRBD2 (6 bases each). Trimming stripped 0 bases from V and 4 bases from J, with 11 bases between. Germline assignment: CDR1 LGHNA and CDR2 YSLEER. This CDR3 has 15 residues. CDR3 sequence: CASSQDRGEADTQYF. The DNA of the CDR3 is TGCGCCAGCAGCCAAGATAGGGGGGAGGCAGATACGCAGTATTTT.

V gene TRBV11-3 combines with J gene TRBJ2-1; 12 nucleotides match TRBD2. Looked up from germline, CDR1 is SGHNT and CDR2 is YENEEA. CDR3 size: 14 residues. V trimming: 5 bases; J trimming: 8 bases; junction bases outside the gene matches: 4. CDR3 amino acids: CASSPGLAGYEQFF. CDR3 sequence (DNA): TGTGCCAGCAGCCCCGGACTAGCGGGATATGAGCAGTTCTTC.

The chain is built from TRBV5-6 and TRBJ1-5; D may be TRBD1 (6 bases). The CDR3 sequence is 14 residues long. Germline V gene lookup returns CDR1 SGHDT and CDR2 YYEEEE. The V end was cut by 1 base, the J end by 7 bases, with 12 bases between. In nucleotides, the CDR3 is TGTGCCAGCAGCTTGTCGGGACAATTCCAGCCCCAGCATTTT. This translates into CASSLSGQFQPQHF.

This chain connects TRBV19 to TRBJ2-2, with 8 bases that match TRBD1. J lost 5 bases, V lost 5 bases, and 4 bases had no gene match. This CDR3 has 14 amino acids. Germline V lookup: CDR1 LNHDA, CDR2 SQIVND (reference sequence). In DNA, the CDR3 is TGTGCCAGTAGTTGGACAGGGAGGACCGGGGAGCTGTTTTTT. This codes for CASSWTGRTGELFF.